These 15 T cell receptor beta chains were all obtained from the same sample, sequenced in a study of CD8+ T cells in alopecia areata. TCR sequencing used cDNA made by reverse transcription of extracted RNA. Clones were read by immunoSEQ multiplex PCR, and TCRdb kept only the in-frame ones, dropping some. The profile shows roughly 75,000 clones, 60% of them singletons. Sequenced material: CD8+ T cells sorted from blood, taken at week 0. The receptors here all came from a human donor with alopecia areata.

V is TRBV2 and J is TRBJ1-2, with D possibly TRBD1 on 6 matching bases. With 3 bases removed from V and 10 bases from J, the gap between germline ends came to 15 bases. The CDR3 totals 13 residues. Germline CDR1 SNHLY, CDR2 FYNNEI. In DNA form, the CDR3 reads TGTGCCAGCAGTGAGTCCAGGGACAATTTCTACACCTTC. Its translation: CASSESRDNFYTF.

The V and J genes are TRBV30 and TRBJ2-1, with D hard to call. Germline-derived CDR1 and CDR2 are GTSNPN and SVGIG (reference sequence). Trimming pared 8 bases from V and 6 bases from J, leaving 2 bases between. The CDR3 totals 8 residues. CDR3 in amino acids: CASNEQFF. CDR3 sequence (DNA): TGTGCCAGCAATGAGCAGTTCTTC.

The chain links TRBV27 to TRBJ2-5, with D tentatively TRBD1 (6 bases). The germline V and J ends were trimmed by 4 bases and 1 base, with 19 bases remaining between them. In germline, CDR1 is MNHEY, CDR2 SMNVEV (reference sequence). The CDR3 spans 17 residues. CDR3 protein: CASSSIAPGQLQETQYF. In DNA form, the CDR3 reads TGTGCCAGCAGTTCGATTGCCCCCGGACAGCTCCAAGAGACCCAGTACTTC.

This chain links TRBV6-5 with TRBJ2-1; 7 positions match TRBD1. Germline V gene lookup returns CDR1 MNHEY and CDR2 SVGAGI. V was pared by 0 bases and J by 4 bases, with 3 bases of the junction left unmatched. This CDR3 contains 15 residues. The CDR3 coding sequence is TGTGCCAGCAGTTACTCCGGGACAGCTTACAATGAGCAGTTCTTC. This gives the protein CASSYSGTAYNEQFF.

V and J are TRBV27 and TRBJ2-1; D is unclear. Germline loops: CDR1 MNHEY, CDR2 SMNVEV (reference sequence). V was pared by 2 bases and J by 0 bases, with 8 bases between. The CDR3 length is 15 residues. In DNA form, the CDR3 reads TGTGCCAGCAGTTTAGGGATCAGCTCCTACAATGAGCAGTTCTTC. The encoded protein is CASSLGISSYNEQFF.

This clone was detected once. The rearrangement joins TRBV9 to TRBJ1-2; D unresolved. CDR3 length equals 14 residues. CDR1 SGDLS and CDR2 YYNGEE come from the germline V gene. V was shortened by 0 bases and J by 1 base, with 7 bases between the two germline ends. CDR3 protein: CASSVEPSNYGYTF. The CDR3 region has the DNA TGTGCCAGCAGCGTAGAACCCAGTAACTATGGCTACACCTTC.

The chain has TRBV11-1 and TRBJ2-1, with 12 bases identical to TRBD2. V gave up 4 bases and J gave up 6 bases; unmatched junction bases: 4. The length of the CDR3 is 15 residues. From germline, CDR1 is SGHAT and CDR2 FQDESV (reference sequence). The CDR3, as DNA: TGTGCCAGCAGCTGGACTAGCGGGACCCTCAATGAGCAGTTCTTC. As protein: CASSWTSGTLNEQFF.

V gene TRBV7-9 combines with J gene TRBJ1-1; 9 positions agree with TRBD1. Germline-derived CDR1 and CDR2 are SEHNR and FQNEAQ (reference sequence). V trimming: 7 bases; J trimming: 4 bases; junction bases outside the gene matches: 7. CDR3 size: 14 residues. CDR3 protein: CASTDDRGGTEAFF. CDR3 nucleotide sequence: TGTGCCAGCACCGATGACAGGGGGGGCACTGAAGCTTTCTTT.

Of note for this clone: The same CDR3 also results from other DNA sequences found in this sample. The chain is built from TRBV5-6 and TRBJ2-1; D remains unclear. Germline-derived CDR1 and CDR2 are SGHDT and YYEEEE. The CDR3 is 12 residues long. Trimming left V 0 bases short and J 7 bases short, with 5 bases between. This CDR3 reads CASSLALNEQFF. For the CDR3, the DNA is TGTGCCAGCAGCTTGGCTTTGAATGAGCAGTTCTTC.

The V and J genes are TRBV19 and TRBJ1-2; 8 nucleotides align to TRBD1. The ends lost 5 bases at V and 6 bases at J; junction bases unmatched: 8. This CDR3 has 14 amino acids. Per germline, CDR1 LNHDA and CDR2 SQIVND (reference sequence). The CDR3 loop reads CASSVMTGENGYTF. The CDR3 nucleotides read TGTGCCAGTAGTGTAATGACAGGGGAAAATGGCTACACCTTC.

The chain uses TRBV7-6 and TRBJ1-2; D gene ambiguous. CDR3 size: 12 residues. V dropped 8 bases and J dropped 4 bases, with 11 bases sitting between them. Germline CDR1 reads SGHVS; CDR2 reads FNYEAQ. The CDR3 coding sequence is TGTGCCAGCGTTAGGACCGCCTATGGCTACACCTTC. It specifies CASVRTAYGYTF.

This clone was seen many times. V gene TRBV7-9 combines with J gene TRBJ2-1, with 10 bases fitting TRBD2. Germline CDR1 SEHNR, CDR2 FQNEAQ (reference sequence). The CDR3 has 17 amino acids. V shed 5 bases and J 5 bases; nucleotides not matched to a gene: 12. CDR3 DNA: TGTGCCAGCAGCCCTCCCTCCGGGACTAGCGAGAACAATGAGCAGTTCTTC. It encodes CASSPPSGTSENNEQFF.

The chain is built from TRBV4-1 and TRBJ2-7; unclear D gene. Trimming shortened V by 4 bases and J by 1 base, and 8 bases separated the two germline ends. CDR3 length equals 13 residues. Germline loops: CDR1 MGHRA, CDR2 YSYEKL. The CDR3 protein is CASSPPLSYEQYF. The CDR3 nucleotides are TGCGCCAGCAGCCCGCCCCTATCCTACGAGCAGTACTTC.

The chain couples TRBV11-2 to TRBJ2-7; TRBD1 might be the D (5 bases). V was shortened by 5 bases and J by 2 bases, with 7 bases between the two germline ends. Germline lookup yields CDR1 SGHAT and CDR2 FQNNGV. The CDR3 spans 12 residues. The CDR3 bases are TGTGCCAGCAGCCTGACAGCCTACGAGCAGTACTTC. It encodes CASSLTAYEQYF.

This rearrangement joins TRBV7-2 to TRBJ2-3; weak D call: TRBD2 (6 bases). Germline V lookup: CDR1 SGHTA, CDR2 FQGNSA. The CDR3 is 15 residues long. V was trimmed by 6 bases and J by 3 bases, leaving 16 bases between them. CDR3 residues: CASSSSDGRTDTQYF. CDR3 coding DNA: TGTGCCAGCAGTTCCTCGGACGGGAGAACAGATACGCAGTATTTT.